This T cell receptor beta chain was documented in a study of regulatory T cells in long-lasting Graves disease. Study-wide results and limits: There were preferences for TRBV28, TRBJ1-2 and TRBJ2-5 in persistent disease. Those with persistent disease had in common more public clonotypes (2,741) than new patients (about 970).

The V and J ends lost 6 bases and 0 bases respectively, with 8 bases between them. Germline CDR1 MDHEN, CDR2 SYDVKM. There are 13 residues in the CDR3. Described time point: persistent/refractory GD, antithyroid drugs over 5 years with positive TRAb. Construction of the TCR library relied on RNA isolated from PBMCs. Each of the patients was recruited from an endocrinology department situated in Xi'an, China. This clonotype was seen repeatedly, ten times or more. Its antigen is as yet unknown. TCR beta libraries were built with iRepertoire HTBI primers and Arm-PCR of CDR3 regions. TCRdb analysed the multiplex PCR reads with MiXCR anew, one entry per CDR3 protein. Of 300,000 to 400,000 distinct CDR3 sequences listed, about 19% are singletons.

The chain has TRBV28 and TRBJ1-1; D call uncertain. The sample in question was peripheral blood mononuclear cells (PBMCs), obtained when the disease was refractory, from a patient treated with antithyroid drugs. This receptor was obtained from a female donor with Graves disease. CDR3 sequence (DNA): TGTGCCAGCAGCTTACGGTTGAACACTGAAGCTTTCTTT. It codes for CASSLRLNTEAFF. Together with reference TRBV28 and TRBJ1-1, the CDR3 gives the full variable domain: DVKVTQSSRYLVKRTGEKVFLECVQDMDHENMFWYRQDPGLGLRLIYFSYDVKMKEKGDIPEGYSVSREKKERFSLILESASTNQTSMYLCASSLRLNTEAFFGQGTRLTVV.